This T cell receptor (beta chain) is from a study of T cell responses to AZD1222 COVID-19 vaccine. Study findings and constraints: Repertoire sampling was restricted to post-peak T cell response timepoints. Donors in the cohort were predominantly white British and more often female, and clonal diversity was possibly underestimated. With dominance at 160-218 and 743-854, vaccine-associated CD4 TCRs spanned spike. Among those given AZD1222, only 6 or 7 were seropositive at baseline.

The data were produced by immunoSEQ multiplex PCR, yet TCRdb's version contains in-frame clones alone and is incomplete. Of around 200,000 clones in the sample, about 86% were seen once. Germline V gives CDR1 WNHNN, CDR2 SYGVQD (reference sequence). The CDR3 extends over 14 amino acids. Between the trimmed V and J ends, which lost 6 bases and 3 bases, there was a span of 14 bases. This clone was detected once. Its cognate antigen is unknown. This clonotype was obtained from an adult in good health. The chain recombines TRBV10-1 with TRBJ1-2; D gene ambiguous. This sample comprised peripheral blood, obtained on day 0 of AZD1222 vaccination. The chain's CDR3 is CASSVGRQHYGYTF. In nucleotides, the CDR3 is TGCGCCAGCAGCGTTGGGAGACAACACTATGGCTACACCTTC.